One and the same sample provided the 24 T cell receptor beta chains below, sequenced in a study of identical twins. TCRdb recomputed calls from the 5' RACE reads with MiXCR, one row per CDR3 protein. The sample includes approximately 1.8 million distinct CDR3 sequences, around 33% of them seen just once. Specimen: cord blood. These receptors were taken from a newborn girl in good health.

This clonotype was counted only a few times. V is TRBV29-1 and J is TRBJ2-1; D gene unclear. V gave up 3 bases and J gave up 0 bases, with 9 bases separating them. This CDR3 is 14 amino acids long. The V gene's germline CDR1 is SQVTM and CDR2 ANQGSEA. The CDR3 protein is CSVDGSSSYNEQFF. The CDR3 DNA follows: TGCAGCGTTGATGGGTCGAGCTCCTACAATGAGCAGTTCTTC.

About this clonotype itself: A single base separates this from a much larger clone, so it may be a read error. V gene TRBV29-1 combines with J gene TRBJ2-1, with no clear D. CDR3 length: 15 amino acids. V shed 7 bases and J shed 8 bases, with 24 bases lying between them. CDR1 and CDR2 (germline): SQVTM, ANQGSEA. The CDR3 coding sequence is TGCAGCGCTCCCTCCTTGAGGACCTATCGGGATGAGCAGTTCTTC. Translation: CSAPSLRTYRDEQFF.

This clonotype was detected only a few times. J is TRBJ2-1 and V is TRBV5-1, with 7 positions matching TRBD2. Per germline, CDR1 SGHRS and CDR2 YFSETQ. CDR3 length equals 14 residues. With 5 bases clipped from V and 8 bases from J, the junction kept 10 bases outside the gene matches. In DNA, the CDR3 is TGCGCCAGCAGTTGGACTAGGCTCGTCGATGAGCAGTTCTTC. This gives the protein CASSWTRLVDEQFF.

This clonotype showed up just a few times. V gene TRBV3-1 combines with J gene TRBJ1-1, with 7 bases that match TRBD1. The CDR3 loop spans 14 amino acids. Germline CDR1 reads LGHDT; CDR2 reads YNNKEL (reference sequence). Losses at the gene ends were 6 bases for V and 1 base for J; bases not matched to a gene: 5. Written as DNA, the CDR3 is TGTGCCAGCAGGACGACAGGGCCGAACACTGAAGCTTTCTTT. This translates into CASRTTGPNTEAFF.

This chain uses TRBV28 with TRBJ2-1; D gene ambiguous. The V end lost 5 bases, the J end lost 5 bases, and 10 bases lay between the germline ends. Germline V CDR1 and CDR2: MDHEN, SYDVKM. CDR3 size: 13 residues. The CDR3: CASSAYPDNEQFF. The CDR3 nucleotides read TGTGCCAGCAGTGCCTACCCTGACAATGAGCAGTTCTTC.

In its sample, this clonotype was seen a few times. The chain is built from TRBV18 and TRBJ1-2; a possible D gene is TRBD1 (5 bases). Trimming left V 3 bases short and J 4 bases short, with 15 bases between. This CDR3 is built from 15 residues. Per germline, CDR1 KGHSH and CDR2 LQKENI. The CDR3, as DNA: TGTGCCAGCTCACCCCGGGACTCAAGCTCCTATGGCTACACCTTC. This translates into CASSPRDSSSYGYTF.

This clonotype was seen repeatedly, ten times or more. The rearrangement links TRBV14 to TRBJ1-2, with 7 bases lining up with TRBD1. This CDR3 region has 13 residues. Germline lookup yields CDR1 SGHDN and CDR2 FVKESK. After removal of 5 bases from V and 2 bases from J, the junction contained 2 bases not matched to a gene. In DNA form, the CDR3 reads TGTGCCAGCAGCAAGGACAGGAACTATGGCTACACCTTC. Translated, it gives CASSKDRNYGYTF.

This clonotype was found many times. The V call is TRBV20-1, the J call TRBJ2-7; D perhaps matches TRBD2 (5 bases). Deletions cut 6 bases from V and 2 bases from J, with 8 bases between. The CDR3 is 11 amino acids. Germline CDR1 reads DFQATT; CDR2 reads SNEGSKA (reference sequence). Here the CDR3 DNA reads TGCAGTGCCCTACTAGCCTACGAGCAGTACTTC. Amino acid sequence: CSALLAYEQYF.

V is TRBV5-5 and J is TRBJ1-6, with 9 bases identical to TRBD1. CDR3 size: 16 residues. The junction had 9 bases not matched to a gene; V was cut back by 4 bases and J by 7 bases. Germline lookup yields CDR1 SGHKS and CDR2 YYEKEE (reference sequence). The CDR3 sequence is CASSTQGALGNSPLHF. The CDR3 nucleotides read TGTGCCAGCAGCACACAGGGGGCGCTAGGAAATTCACCCCTCCACTTT.

The CDR3 DNA reads as TGTGCCGGAAACAGGGACGACACTGAAGCTTTCTTT. Its translation is CAGNRDDTEAFF. This chain connects TRBV28 to TRBJ1-1; D perhaps matches TRBD1 (6 bases). Germline V gene data show CDR1 as MDHEN and CDR2 as SYDVKM. Trimming removed 11 bases at V and 3 bases at J, with 13 bases between. The CDR3 loop spans 12 amino acids.

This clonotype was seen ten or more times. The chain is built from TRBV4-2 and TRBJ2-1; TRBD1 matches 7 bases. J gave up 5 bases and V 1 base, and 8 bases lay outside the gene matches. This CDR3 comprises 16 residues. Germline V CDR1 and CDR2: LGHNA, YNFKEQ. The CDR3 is CASSQAAGQDHNEQFF. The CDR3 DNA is TGTGCCAGCAGCCAAGCCGCCGGACAGGATCACAATGAGCAGTTCTTC.

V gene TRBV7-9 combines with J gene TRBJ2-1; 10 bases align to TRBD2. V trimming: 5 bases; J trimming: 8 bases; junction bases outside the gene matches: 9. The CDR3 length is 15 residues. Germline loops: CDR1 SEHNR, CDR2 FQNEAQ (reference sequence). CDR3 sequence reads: CASSLSGGVTDEQFF. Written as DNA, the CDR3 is TGTGCCAGCAGCCTAAGCGGGGGGGTCACGGATGAGCAGTTCTTC.

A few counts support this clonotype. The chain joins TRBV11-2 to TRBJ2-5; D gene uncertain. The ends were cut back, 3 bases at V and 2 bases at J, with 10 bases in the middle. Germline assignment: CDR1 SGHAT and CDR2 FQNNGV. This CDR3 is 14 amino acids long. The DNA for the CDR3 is TGTGCCAGCAGCTTCGTGCGGAGACAAGAGACCCAGTACTTC. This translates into CASSFVRRQETQYF.

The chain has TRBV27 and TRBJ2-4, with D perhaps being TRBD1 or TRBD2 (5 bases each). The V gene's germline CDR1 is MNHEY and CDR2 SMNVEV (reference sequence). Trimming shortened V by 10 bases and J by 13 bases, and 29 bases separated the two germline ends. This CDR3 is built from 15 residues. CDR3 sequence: CATRDTGLRRNEQYF. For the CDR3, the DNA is TGTGCCACCAGGGATACGGGGCTACGACGGAATGAGCAGTACTTC.

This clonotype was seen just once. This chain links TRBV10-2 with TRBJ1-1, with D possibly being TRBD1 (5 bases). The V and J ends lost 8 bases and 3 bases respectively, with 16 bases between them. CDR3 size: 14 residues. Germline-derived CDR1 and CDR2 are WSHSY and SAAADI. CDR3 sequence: CASFNGRVDTEAFF. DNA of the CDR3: TGCGCCAGCTTTAACGGCAGGGTGGACACTGAAGCTTTCTTT.

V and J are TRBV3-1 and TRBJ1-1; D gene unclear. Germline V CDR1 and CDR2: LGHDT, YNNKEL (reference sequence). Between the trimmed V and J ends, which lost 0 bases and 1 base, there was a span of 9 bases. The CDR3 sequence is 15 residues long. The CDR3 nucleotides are TGTGCCAGCAGCCAAGATCCTACAAGGAACACTGAAGCTTTCTTT. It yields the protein CASSQDPTRNTEAFF. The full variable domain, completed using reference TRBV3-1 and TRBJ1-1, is DTAVSQTPKYLVTQMGNDKSIKCEQNLGHDTMYWYKQDSKKFLKIMFSYNNKELIINETVPNRFSPKSPDKAHLNLHINSLELGDSAVYFCASSQDPTRNTEAFFGQGTRLTVV.

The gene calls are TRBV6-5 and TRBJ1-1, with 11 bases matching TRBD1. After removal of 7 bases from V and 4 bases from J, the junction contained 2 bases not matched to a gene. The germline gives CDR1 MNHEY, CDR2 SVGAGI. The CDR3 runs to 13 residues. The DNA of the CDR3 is TGTGCCAGCACCGGGACAGGGGGCACTGAAGCTTTCTTT. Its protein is CASTGTGGTEAFF.

CDR3 DNA sequence: TGCAGTGCTAGAGGTCCGGGCATAAACAATGAGCAGTACTTC. This encodes CSARGPGINNEQYF. The chain uses TRBV20-1 and TRBJ2-1; D remains ambiguous. The J call may not be correct, given that the DNA end is closer to TRBJ2-7. Germline CDR1 is DFQATT and CDR2 is SNEGSKA (reference sequence). The CDR3 extends over 14 amino acids.

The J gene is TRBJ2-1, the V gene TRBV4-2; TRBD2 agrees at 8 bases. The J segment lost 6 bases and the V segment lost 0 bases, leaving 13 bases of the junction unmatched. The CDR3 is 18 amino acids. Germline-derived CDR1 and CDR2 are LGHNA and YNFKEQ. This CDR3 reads CASSQDRIGRAASNEQFF. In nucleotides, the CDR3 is TGTGCCAGCAGCCAAGATCGAATCGGGAGGGCCGCGAGCAATGAGCAGTTCTTC.

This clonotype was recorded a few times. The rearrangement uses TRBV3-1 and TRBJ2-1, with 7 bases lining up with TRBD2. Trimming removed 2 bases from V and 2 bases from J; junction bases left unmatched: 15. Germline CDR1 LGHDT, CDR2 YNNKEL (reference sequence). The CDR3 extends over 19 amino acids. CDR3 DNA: TGTGCCAGCAGCCAAACCCATCTAGCGGAAGGAGGCGCCTACAATGAGCAGTTCTTC. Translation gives CASSQTHLAEGGAYNEQFF.

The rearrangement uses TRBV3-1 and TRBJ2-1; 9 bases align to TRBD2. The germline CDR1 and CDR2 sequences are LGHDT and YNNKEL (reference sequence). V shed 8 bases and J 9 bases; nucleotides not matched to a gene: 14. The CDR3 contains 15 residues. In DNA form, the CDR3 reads TGTGCCAGCGGCCTCGCCGGGACTAGCTTATTTGAGCAGTTCTTC. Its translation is CASGLAGTSLFEQFF.

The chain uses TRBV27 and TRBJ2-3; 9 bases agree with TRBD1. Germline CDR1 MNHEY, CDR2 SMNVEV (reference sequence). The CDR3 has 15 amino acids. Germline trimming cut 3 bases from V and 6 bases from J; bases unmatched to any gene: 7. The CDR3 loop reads CASSLDRGMADTQYF. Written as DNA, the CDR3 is TGTGCCAGCAGTTTGGACAGGGGCATGGCGGATACGCAGTATTTT.

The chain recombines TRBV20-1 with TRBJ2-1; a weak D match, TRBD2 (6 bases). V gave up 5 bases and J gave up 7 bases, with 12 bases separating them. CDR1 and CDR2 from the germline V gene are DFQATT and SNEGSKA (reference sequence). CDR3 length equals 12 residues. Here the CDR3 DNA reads TGCAGTGCTCCCGCACTAGCAAATGAGCAGTTCTTC. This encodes CSAPALANEQFF.

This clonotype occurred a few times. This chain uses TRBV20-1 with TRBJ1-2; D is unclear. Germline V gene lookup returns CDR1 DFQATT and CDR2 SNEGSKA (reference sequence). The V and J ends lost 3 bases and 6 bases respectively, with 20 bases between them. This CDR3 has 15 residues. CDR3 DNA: TGCAGTGCTAGGACTCGGACTTCACCGACGGATGGCTACACCTTC. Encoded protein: CSARTRTSPTDGYTF.